The clone carrying this TCR beta chain was picked up a small number of times. The antigen is not known. This record comes from a study of beta chain features in type 1 diabetes. Study results and limitations: TCRB CDR3s from Type 1 diabetes patients were moderately but significantly shorter in all four CD4+ subsets.

Expressed TCRB transcripts were sequenced after all isolated RNA was converted to cDNA. Some clones are missing from TCRdb's copy, which holds only in-frame ones; the method was immunoSEQ multiplex PCR. Among around 340,000 clones, about a tenth were seen once, and the ten largest hold 0.9% to 1.1%. This CDR3 is 13 amino acids long. V lost 5 bases and J lost 1, with 5 bases in between. Germline V gives CDR1 LNHDA, CDR2 SQIVND (reference sequence). V gene TRBV19 combines with J gene TRBJ2-2; D uncertain. The material sequenced was central memory CD4+ T cells from blood. This TCR derives from a man in his thirties or forties with type 1 diabetes. Here the CDR3 DNA reads TGTGCCAGTAGTTATTGGAACACCGGGGAGCTGTTTTTT. Protein product: CASSYWNTGELFF.